The sequence of this TCR beta chain was determined in a study of T cell changes during pregnancy in multiple sclerosis (dated 2019 in TCRdb). General notes on the study: The study examined how the T cell repertoire changed over the course of pregnancy in women with multiple sclerosis.

The CDR3 runs 14 residues from the cysteine to the phenylalanine. Solely the CDR3 DNA is kept, with 42 bases framed from the first base. V gives up 0 bases and J gives up 5 bases, and the segment between their germline ends measures 10 bases. CDR1 is given as ENHRY and CDR2 as SYGVKD, both from the germline V gene. The method was the immunoSEQ multiplex PCR assay. Here the immuneACCESS table is served through TCRdb, limited to in-frame sequences with V and J called. Missing clones are a known gap in these copies; in checked studies unresolved V genes cover under half, and the rest lacks a known reason. This sample gives tens of thousands of clones in total; 80% to 95% of them show up just once. The ten largest clonotypes hold 0.67% of the sample. On this clone itself: No antigen is known for it. It has no much larger one-base neighbor in the sample; base qualities were not kept.

The receptor's source is a female donor with multiple sclerosis, enrolled in a pregnancy study. The sequenced sample was CD4+ T cells from peripheral blood mononuclear cells, obtained in the first trimester of pregnancy. The chain joins TRBV10-3 to TRBJ2-5; perhaps TRBD1 is the D gene, with 5 bases matching. The CDR3 has the sequence CAISESTAWETQYF. The nucleotide sequence is given as TGTGCCATCAGTGAGTCGACAGCCTGGGAGACCCAGTACTTC.